A selection of T cell receptor beta chains follows, all from one sample in a study of T cells after posttransplantation cyclophosphamide. Using immunoSEQ multiplex PCR, the repertoire was profiled, and TCRdb retains in-frame clones only, with some absent. Altogether 3,000 or so clones are present, roughly 84% being singletons, with the ten largest covering 10% to 15%. The sample consisted of CD8+ T cells sorted from PBMCs. The receptors stem from a woman between 50 and 59 years old in good health and a related stem cell transplant donor. Each CDR3 is given with its conserved first and last residue. D genes are given only for firm matches.

J gene,V gene,D gene,CDR3 protein
TRBJ2-7,TRBV19,-,CASSWGHSYEQYF
TRBJ1-3,TRBV7-6,TRBD1,CASSFQGDTIYF
TRBJ2-7,TRBV13,TRBD2,CASSLGQRGISYEQYF
TRBJ1-2,TRBV27,TRBD1,CASSGQDVRGYTF
TRBJ2-5,TRBV21-1,-,CASSKGAGEIQETQYF
TRBJ2-5,TRBV7-9,TRBD1,CASSPLPGQGTQETQYF
TRBJ1-1,TRBV19,TRBD1,CASRTGGNAEAFF
TRBJ2-7,TRBV7-9,-,CASSISQANEQYF
TRBJ2-1,TRBV5-5,TRBD2,CASSAQGGNEQFF
TRBJ2-5,TRBV6-6,-,CASGARGYQETQYF
TRBJ2-1,TRBV19,-,CASSISQLGYNEQFF
TRBJ2-2,TRBV5-4,TRBD2,CASSLVPSGNTGELFF
TRBJ2-7,TRBV7-9,-,CASSLPAGAYEQYF
TRBJ1-5,TRBV5-1,-,CASSPVGGQPQHF
TRBJ1-5,TRBV6-1,TRBD1,CASSEAGTGLQPQHF
TRBJ1-1,TRBV27,-,CASSLSWRTEAFF
-,TRBV6-1,TRBD1,CASSEIAGQGSYEQYF
TRBJ2-1,TRBV9,-,CASSVDTGNNEQFF
TRBJ2-7,TRBV11-2,-,CASSLTALRGSYEQYF
TRBJ2-6,TRBV27,-,CASSLWRRLGANVLTF
TRBJ2-7,TRBV10-3,TRBD1,CAIRDRGLYEQYF
TRBJ1-1,TRBV6-5,-,CASSYSAGAAFF
TRBJ2-2,TRBV7-9,-,CASSPRGYTGELFF
TRBJ2-1,TRBV19,TRBD2,CASSTSGDNEQFF
TRBJ1-2,TRBV19,-,CASSIIQGSSYGYTF
TRBJ1-1,TRBV10-3,TRBD1,CAISHGQGAAHRAGAAFF
TRBJ1-1,TRBV12-5,-,CASALGGSAEAFF
TRBJ2-1,TRBV7-2,TRBD1,CASSLQDRGSYNEQFF
TRBJ1-2,TRBV20-1,-,CRPRSDGYTF
TRBJ1-2,TRBV29-1,-,CSVEAQAPGHLYGYTF
TRBJ2-1,TRBV15,-,CATSREAASYNEQFF
TRBJ2-1,TRBV6-1,TRBD2,CASSGTSGSSDEQFF
TRBJ2-1,TRBV5-1,TRBD1,CASSLTRGPVVYEQFF
TRBJ1-5,TRBV13,TRBD1,CASSAGTGNQPQHF
TRBJ1-1,TRBV6-5,-,CASITGNTEAFF
TRBJ2-7,TRBV10-1,TRBD2,CASSHGTSGGSEQYF
TRBJ1-6,TRBV6-6,-,CASSPIVRSPLHF
TRBJ2-2,TRBV5-1,TRBD2,CASIAGDTGELFF
TRBJ1-1,TRBV30,TRBD1,CAWRGQGNTEAFF
TRBJ1-1,TRBV6-1,-,CASSDRGLGNTEAFF
TRBJ1-6,TRBV5-4,TRBD1,CASSLEGRGYNSPLHF
TRBJ1-3,TRBV11-2,-,CASRIGGWGGNTIYF
TRBJ2-7,TRBV6-5,TRBD2,CASSYGAGGYEQYF
TRBJ1-5,TRBV18,TRBD1,CASSRNRDRDDQPQHF
-,TRBV28,-,CASSLRGPGGEQYF
TRBJ2-7,TRBV7-9,-,CASSSPGARSYEQYF
TRBJ2-1,TRBV19,TRBD2,CASSIAWTRANEQFF
-,TRBV2,-,CASRDSPGSYEQYF
TRBJ1-4,TRBV18,-,CASSPPKTGRTNEKLFF